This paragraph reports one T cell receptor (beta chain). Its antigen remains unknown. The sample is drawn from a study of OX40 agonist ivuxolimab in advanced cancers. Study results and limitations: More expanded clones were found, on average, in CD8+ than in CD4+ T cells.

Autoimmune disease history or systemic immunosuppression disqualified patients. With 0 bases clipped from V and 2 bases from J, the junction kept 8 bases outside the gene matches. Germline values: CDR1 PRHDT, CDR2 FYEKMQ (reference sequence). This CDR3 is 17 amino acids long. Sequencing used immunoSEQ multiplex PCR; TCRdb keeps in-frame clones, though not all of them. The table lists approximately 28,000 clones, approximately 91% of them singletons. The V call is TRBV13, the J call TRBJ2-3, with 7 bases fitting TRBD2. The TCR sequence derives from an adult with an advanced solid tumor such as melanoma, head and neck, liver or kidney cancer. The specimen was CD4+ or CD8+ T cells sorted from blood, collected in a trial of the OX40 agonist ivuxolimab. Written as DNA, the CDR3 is TGTGCCAGCAGCTTAGGCGGGTGGGGGGGTTTCACAGATACGCAGTATTTT. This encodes CASSLGGWGGFTDTQYF.